The present entry profiles one T cell receptor beta chain with its context. Its antigen is unidentified. Every immunoSEQ plate was one replicate of a subset's evenly spread DNA. Sequencing was performed with immunoSEQ multiplex PCR; in TCRdb, only in-frame clones are kept and a portion is missing. The sample gives around 600,000 clones, roughly 98% of which show up once; 0.3% is in the top ten. Germline V gene data show CDR1 as SEHNR and CDR2 as FQNEAQ (reference sequence). The CDR3 loop spans 15 amino acids. Trimming removed 0 bases from V and 4 bases from J, with 12 bases in between. These data are taken from a study of shared clonotypes between healthy human individuals. Looking at the study overall: Researchers assigned three CD4 naive, three CD4 memory, two CD8 naive and one CD8 memory plate to each donor.

The naive CD8 population came from CD45RO-negative cells selected for CCR7, without terminally differentiated effector memory CD45RA+ cells. Points from the study as a whole: Owing to a small donor count, the genetic and exposure-history diversity represented was limited. Memory subsets had estimated richness that was generally smaller than that of naive subsets.

Input material: naive CD8+ T cells sorted from blood. This clonotype was sampled from a young man in good health. V usage is TRBV7-9 and J usage is TRBJ1-2; D may be TRBD1 (5 bases). Here the CDR3 DNA reads TGTGCCAGCAGCTTAGCCTTAGACAGTTCCTATGGCTACACCTTC. Its protein is CASSLALDSSYGYTF.